This is a list of T cell receptor beta chains from one sample in a study of cytomegalovirus exposure and HLA in healthy donors. The repertoire was sequenced with immunoSEQ multiplex PCR; TCRdb's copy has only in-frame clones and lacks some. The sample includes fewer than 250,000 clones, 60% to 80% seen only once; the top ten take approximately 3%. Sequenced material: PBMCs. These receptors were obtained from a woman aged 25-40 years in good health and CMV-seropositive. The CDR3 runs from the conserved cysteine through the conserved F or W. D genes are given only for firm matches. Size is omitted from some rows. Given values are once, few, many or a class for expanded clones.

cdr3_aa: CASSEATRRGSGKNIQYF; cdr3_nt: TGTGCCAGCAGTGAAGCGACTAGGCGGGGGAGTGGCAAAAACATTCAGTACTTC; clone_size: NA; j_call: TRBJ2-4; d_call: TRBD2; v_call: TRBV6-1
cdr3_aa: CSVLPRGDEAFF; cdr3_nt: TGCAGCGTCCTTCCTCGTGGAGATGAAGCTTTCTTT; clone_size: NA; j_call: TRBJ1-1; d_call: NA; v_call: TRBV29-1
cdr3_aa: CASSQDRGGRSEQFF; cdr3_nt: TGCGCCAGCAGCCAAGATCGGGGCGGGAGAAGTGAGCAGTTCTTC; clone_size: NA; j_call: TRBJ2-1; d_call: TRBD2; v_call: TRBV4-1
cdr3_aa: CASTPTGEGTQPDYGYTF; cdr3_nt: TGTGCCAGTACCCCGACGGGAGAGGGGACCCAACCGGACTATGGCTACACCTTC; clone_size: once; j_call: TRBJ1-2; d_call: NA; v_call: TRBV19
cdr3_aa: CASSYSAGNGNTIYF; cdr3_nt: TGTGCCAGCAGTTACTCAGCGGGGAACGGAAACACCATATATTTT; clone_size: once; j_call: TRBJ1-3; d_call: NA; v_call: TRBV6-5
cdr3_aa: CASSIAADYEQYF; cdr3_nt: TGTGCCAGTAGTATAGCCGCGGACTACGAGCAGTACTTC; clone_size: NA; j_call: TRBJ2-7; d_call: NA; v_call: TRBV19
cdr3_aa: CASTQPTGGVNEQFF; cdr3_nt: TGCGCCAGCACTCAGCCGACAGGGGGCGTAAATGAGCAGTTCTTC; clone_size: NA; j_call: TRBJ2-1; d_call: TRBD1; v_call: TRBV5-1
cdr3_aa: CASRTSGGPWGQFF; cdr3_nt: TGTGCCAGCAGGACTAGCGGGGGGCCGTGGGGGCAGTTCTTC; clone_size: NA; j_call: TRBJ2-1; d_call: TRBD2; v_call: TRBV6-6
cdr3_aa: CASSWRGVDTGELFF; cdr3_nt: TGTGCCAGCAGCTGGCGGGGAGTAGACACCGGGGAGCTGTTTTTT; clone_size: NA; j_call: TRBJ2-2; d_call: NA; v_call: TRBV11-2
cdr3_aa: CASSSGHHINQPQHF; cdr3_nt: TGTGCCAGCAGCTCAGGACATCATATCAATCAGCCCCAGCATTTT; clone_size: NA; j_call: TRBJ1-5; d_call: NA; v_call: TRBV28
cdr3_aa: CASRRTSGRVSSYEQYF; cdr3_nt: TGTGCCAGCAGGAGGACTAGCGGAAGGGTTAGCTCCTACGAGCAGTACTTC; clone_size: NA; j_call: TRBJ2-7; d_call: TRBD2; v_call: TRBV28
cdr3_aa: CASRTTSYEQYF; cdr3_nt: TGTGCCAGCAGAACGACTTCCTACGAGCAGTACTTC; clone_size: NA; j_call: TRBJ2-7; d_call: NA; v_call: TRBV27
cdr3_aa: CASSKAGSPNQPQHF; cdr3_nt: TGTGCCAGCAGCAAGGCGGGGAGCCCAAATCAGCCCCAGCATTTT; clone_size: NA; j_call: TRBJ1-5; d_call: NA; v_call: TRBV28
cdr3_aa: CASSLGPAGAYEQYF; cdr3_nt: TGCGCCAGCAGCTTGGGGCCAGCGGGGGCCTACGAGCAGTACTTC; clone_size: once; j_call: TRBJ2-7; d_call: TRBD2; v_call: TRBV5-1
cdr3_aa: CASSLVPTGEGEQYF; cdr3_nt: TGCGCCAGCAGCTTGGTCCCCACGGGAGAGGGAGAGCAGTACTTC; clone_size: NA; j_call: TRBJ2-7; d_call: NA; v_call: TRBV5-1
cdr3_aa: CASSPRGLAGYEQYF; cdr3_nt: TGTGCCAGCAGCCCGAGAGGACTAGCGGGCTACGAGCAGTACTTC; clone_size: few; j_call: TRBJ2-7; d_call: TRBD2; v_call: TRBV11-2
cdr3_aa: CASSPRLAGEVRSYNEQFF; cdr3_nt: TGTGCCAGTAGTCCGAGACTAGCGGGAGAGGTAAGGTCCTACAATGAGCAGTTCTTC; clone_size: NA; j_call: TRBJ2-1; d_call: TRBD2; v_call: TRBV19
cdr3_aa: CASSSDRGGTGELFF; cdr3_nt: TGTGCCAGCAGTTCCGACAGGGGGGGAACCGGGGAGCTGTTTTTT; clone_size: NA; j_call: TRBJ2-2; d_call: TRBD1; v_call: TRBV6-5
cdr3_aa: CASSLARADEKLFF; cdr3_nt: TGCGCCAGCAGCTTGGCCAGAGCGGATGAAAAACTGTTTTTT; clone_size: once; j_call: TRBJ1-4; d_call: NA; v_call: TRBV5-1
cdr3_aa: CASSPQGARSEQYF; cdr3_nt: TGTGCCAGCAGCCCGCAGGGGGCGCGAAGCGAGCAGTACTTC; clone_size: once; j_call: TRBJ2-7; d_call: TRBD1; v_call: TRBV7-7
cdr3_aa: CATSRDRGTLPETQYF; cdr3_nt: TGTGCCACCAGCAGAGATCGAGGTACTCTCCCAGAGACCCAGTACTTC; clone_size: NA; j_call: TRBJ2-5; d_call: NA; v_call: TRBV15
cdr3_aa: CASSDRQGPGYTF; cdr3_nt: TGTGCCAGCAGCGACCGACAGGGGCCCGGCTACACCTTC; clone_size: NA; j_call: TRBJ1-2; d_call: TRBD1; v_call: TRBV6-5